The entry below describes one TCR beta chain. Libraries were prepared by immunoSEQ multiplex PCR; TCRdb keeps only in-frame clonotypes and omits some of them. In the table there are 300,000 to 400,000 clones, roughly 89% of which are singletons. Germline lookup yields CDR1 MDHEN and CDR2 SYDVKM. Between the trimmed V and J ends, which lost 1 base and 9 bases, there was a span of 10 bases. The CDR3 runs to 14 residues. This sample is drawn from a study of blood T cell repertoires in COVID-19. Symptom resolution, clearance, or two negative PCRs marked the recovered donors of Cohort 3. The J gene is TRBJ1-6, the V gene TRBV28, with D possibly being TRBD1 (6 bases). The TCR sequence derives from a man in his 60s who had recovered from COVID-19. Specimen: PBMCs or T cells enriched from blood (not recorded which). The CDR3 DNA reads as TGTGCCAGCAGTTTATACAGGGAGAGTTCACCCCTCCACTTT. Its translation: CASSLYRESSPLHF.